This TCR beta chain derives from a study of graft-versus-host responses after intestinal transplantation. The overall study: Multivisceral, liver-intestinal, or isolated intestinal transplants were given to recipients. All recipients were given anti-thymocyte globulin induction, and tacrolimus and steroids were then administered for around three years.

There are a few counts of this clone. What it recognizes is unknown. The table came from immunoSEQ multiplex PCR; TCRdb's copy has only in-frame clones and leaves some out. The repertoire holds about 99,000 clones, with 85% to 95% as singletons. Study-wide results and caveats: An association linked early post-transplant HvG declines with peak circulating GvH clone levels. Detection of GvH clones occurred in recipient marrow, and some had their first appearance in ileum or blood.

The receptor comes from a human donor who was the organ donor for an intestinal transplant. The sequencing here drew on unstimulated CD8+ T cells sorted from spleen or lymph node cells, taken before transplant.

CDR3 protein: CASSQDTGLAGVETQYF. The CDR3 bases are TGCGCCAGCAGCCAAGATACGGGACTAGCGGGAGTTGAGACCCAGTACTTC. V gene TRBV4-1 combines with J gene TRBJ2-5, with TRBD2 matching 14 bases. CDR3 length: 17 residues. Germline CDR1 is MGHRA and CDR2 is YSYEKL. V was pared by 0 bases and J by 5 bases, with 5 bases of the junction left unmatched.